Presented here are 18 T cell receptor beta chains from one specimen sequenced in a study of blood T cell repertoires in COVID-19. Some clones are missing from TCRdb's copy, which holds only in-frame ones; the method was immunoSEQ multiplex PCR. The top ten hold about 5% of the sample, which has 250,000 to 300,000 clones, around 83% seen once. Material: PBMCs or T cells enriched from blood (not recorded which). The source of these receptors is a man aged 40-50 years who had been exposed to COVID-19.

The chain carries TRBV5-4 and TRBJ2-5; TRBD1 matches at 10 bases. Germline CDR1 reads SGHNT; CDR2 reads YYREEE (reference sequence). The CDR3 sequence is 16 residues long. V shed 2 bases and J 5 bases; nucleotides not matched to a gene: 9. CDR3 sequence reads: CASSLTGTGVGETQYF. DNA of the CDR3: TGTGCCAGCAGCTTAACCGGGACAGGGGTTGGGGAGACCCAGTACTTC.

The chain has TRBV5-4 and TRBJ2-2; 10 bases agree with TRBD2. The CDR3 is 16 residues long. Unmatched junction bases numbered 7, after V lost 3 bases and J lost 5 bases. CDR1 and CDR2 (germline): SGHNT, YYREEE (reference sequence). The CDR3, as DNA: TGTGCCAGCAGCTCCAGGACTAGCGGATCGACCGGGGAGCTGTTTTTT. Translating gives CASSSRTSGSTGELFF.

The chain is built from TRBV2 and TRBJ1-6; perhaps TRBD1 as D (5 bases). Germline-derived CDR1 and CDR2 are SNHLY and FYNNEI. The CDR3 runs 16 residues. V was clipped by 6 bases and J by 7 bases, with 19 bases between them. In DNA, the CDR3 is TGTGCCAGCAGAGCAGGGTCGGTCCCTCGGAATTCACCCCTCCACTTT. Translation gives CASRAGSVPRNSPLHF.

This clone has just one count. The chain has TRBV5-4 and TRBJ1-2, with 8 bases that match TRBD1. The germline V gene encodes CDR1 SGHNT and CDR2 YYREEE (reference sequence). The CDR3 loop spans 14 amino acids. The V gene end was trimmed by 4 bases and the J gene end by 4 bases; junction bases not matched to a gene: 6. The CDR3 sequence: CASSPGTGSYGYTF. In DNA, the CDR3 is TGTGCCAGCAGCCCCGGGACAGGCAGCTATGGCTACACCTTC.

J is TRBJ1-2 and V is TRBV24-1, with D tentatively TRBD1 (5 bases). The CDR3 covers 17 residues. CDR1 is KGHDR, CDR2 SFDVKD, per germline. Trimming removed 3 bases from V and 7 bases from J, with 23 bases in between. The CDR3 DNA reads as TGTGCCACCAGTGATCCCACCCAAGGGGCAGGGCACGGTGGCTACACCTTC. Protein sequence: CATSDPTQGAGHGGYTF.

The CDR3 DNA follows: TGTGCCTGGAGTGTACCGGGACAGGGGGTAGAGGGCTACACCTTC. Translation gives CAWSVPGQGVEGYTF. The rearrangement joins TRBV30 to TRBJ1-2, with 11 bases lining up with TRBD1. V shed 0 bases and J 8 bases; nucleotides not matched to a gene: 8. The CDR3 contains 15 residues. CDR1 and CDR2 from the germline V gene are GTSNPN and SVGIG (reference sequence). The whole variable domain, filled in from reference TRBV30 and TRBJ1-2, reads SQTIHQWPATLVQPVGSPLSLECTVEGTSNPNLYWYRQAAGRGLQLLFYSVGIGQISSEVPQNLSASRPQDRQFILSSKKLLLSDSGFYLCAWSVPGQGVEGYTFGSGTRLTVV.

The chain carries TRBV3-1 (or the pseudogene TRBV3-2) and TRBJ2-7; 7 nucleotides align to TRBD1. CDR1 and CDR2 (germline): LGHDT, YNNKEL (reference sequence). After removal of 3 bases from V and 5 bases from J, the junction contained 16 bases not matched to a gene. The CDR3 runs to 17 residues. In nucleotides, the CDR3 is TGTGCCAGCAGCCATCCTCGAGCCCACAGGGGTTCGGACGAGCAGTACTTC. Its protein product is CASSHPRAHRGSDEQYF.

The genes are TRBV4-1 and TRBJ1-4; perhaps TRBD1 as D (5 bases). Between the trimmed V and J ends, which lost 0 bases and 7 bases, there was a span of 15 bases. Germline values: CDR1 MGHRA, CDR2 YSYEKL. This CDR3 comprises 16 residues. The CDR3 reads CASSQDKDSRREKLFF. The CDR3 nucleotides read TGCGCCAGCAGCCAAGATAAAGACAGCCGGCGTGAAAAACTGTTTTTT.

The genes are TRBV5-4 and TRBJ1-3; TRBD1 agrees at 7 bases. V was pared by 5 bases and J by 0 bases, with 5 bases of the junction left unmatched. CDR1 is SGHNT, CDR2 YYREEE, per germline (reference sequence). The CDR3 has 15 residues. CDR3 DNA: TGTGCCAGCAGTCAAGGGGGCGACTCTGGAAACACCATATATTTT. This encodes CASSQGGDSGNTIYF.

The CDR3 sequence is CASSIGQGVGTDTQYF. Written as DNA, the CDR3 is TGTGCCAGTAGTATAGGACAGGGGGTCGGCACAGATACGCAGTATTTT. V is TRBV19 and J is TRBJ2-3, with TRBD1 identical over 9 bases. Germline CDR1 and CDR2: LNHDA and SQIVND (reference sequence). J was trimmed by 1 base and V by 1 base; bases with no gene match: 3. The CDR3 is made up of 16 amino acids.

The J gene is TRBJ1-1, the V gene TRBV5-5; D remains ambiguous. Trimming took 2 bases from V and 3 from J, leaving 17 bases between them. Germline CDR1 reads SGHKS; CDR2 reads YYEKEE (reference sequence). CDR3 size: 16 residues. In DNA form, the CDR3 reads TGTGCCAGCAGCTTTCAGTCCCCTCTTTCCTACACTGAAGCTTTCTTT. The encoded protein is CASSFQSPLSYTEAFF.

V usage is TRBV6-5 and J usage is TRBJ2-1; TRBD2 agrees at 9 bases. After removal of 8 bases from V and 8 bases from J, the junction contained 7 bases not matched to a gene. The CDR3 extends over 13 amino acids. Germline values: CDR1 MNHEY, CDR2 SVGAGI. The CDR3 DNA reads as TGTGCCAGCCGAATAGCGGGAGCTTATGAGCAGTTCTTC. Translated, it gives CASRIAGAYEQFF.

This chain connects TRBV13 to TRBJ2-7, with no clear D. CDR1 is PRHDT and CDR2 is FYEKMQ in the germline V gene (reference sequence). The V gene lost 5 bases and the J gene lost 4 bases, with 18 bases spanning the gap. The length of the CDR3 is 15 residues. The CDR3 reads CASSEESGVKYEQYF. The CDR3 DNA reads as TGTGCCAGCAGCGAGGAGAGTGGCGTTAAGTACGAGCAGTACTTC.

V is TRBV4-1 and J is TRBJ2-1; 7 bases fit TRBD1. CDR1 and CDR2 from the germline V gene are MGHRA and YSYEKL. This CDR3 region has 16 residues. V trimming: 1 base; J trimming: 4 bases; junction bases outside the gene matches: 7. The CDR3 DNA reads TGCGCCAGCAGCCAAGGTTGGGGACAGTATTACAATGAGCAGTTCTTC. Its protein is CASSQGWGQYYNEQFF.

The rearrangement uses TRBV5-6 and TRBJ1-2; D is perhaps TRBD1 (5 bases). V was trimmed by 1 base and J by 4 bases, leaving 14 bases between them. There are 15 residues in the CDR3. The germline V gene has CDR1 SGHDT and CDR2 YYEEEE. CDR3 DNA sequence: TGTGCCAGCAGCTTGTTCTGGGACTCATCCTATGGCTACACCTTC. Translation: CASSLFWDSSYGYTF.

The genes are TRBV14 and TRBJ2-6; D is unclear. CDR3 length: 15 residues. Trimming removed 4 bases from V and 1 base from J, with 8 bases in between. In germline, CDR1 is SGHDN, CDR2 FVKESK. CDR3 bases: TGTGCCAGCAGCCCTAGATCGTCTGGGGCCAACGTCCTGACTTTC. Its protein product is CASSPRSSGANVLTF.

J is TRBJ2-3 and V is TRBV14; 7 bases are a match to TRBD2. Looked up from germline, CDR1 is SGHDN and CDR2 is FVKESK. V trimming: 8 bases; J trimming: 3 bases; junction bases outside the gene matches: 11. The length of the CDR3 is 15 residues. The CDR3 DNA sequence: TGTGCCAGCGCACCTAGCGGCATGTGGACAGATACGCAGTATTTT. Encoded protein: CASAPSGMWTDTQYF.

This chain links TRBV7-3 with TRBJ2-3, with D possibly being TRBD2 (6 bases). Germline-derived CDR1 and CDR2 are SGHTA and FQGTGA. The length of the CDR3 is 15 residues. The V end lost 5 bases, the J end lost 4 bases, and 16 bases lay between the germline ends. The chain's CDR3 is CASSQKTSSPDTQYF. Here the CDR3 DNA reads TGTGCCAGCAGCCAGAAAACTAGCTCTCCAGATACGCAGTATTTT.